This TCR beta chain was identified during a study of cytomegalovirus exposure and HLA in healthy donors. Study observations and caveats: As a later analysis revealed, the rate of TCR association differed by HLA locus, with DRB1 most and HLA-C fewest.

The PCR had 60 Vbeta and 13 Jbeta primers. Libraries were prepared by immunoSEQ multiplex PCR; TCRdb keeps only in-frame clonotypes and omits some of them. This table holds about 110,000 clones, approximately 80% found once. Of note for this clone: Its antigen is still unknown.

Germline assignment: CDR1 WNHNN and CDR2 SYGVQD (reference sequence). Between the trimmed V and J ends, which lost 6 bases and 3 bases, there was a span of 5 bases. CDR3 size: 11 residues. Sequencing was carried out using PBMCs. This TCR was sampled from a male donor in good health and CMV-seronegative. The V and J genes are TRBV10-1 and TRBJ1-1; D is uncertain. For the CDR3, the DNA is TGCGCCAGCAGCCAGGACACTGAAGCTTTCTTT. It specifies CASSQDTEAFF.